Listed below are T cell receptor beta chains from one sample, sequenced in a study of long-term antiretroviral therapy in people with HIV. Libraries were prepared by immunoSEQ multiplex PCR; TCRdb keeps only in-frame clonotypes and omits some of them. The profile shows 15,000 to 20,000 clones, roughly 80% of them singletons. Sample: unsorted PBMCs, taken 0.1 years after starting antiretroviral therapy. The receptors stem from a man younger than 35 with HIV. Each CDR3 is given with its conserved first and last residue.

j_call | v_call | cdr3_aa
TRBJ1-1 | TRBV5-6 | CASSLDGQVPEAFF
TRBJ2-2 | TRBV4-1 | CASSQMPAGAGAPGGELFF
TRBJ1-1 | TRBV13 | CASSLEGLPTSAFF
TRBJ2-1 | TRBV20-1 | CSATRTNEQFF
TRBJ2-7 | TRBV6-1 | CATGYRPGGEQYF
TRBJ2-7 | TRBV27 | CASSLRGGNEQYF
TRBJ2-4 | TRBV2 | CASSEEVLGKNIQYF
TRBJ2-5 | TRBV2 | CASSGFDPGETQYF
TRBJ2-1 | TRBV5-1 | CASRTIQSSYNEQFF
TRBJ1-1 | TRBV10-3 | CAISEKGPNTEAFF
TRBJ2-1 | TRBV7-6 | CASSLATYNEQFF
TRBJ2-3 | TRBV5-4 | CASSGGWSTDTQYF
TRBJ2-4 | TRBV7-9 | CASSPEPGALAKNIQYF
TRBJ2-7 | TRBV6-6 | CASSPGQYYEQYF
TRBJ1-1 | TRBV11-3 | CASSLDLTATEAFF
TRBJ2-1 | TRBV4-3 | CASSQDQIAVSYNEQFF